Below are 8 T cell receptor beta chains sequenced from a single sample in a study of radiotherapy plus CTLA-4 blockade in lung cancer. Profiling relied on immunoSEQ multiplex PCR, and the TCRdb table lists in-frame clones only, not all of them. The repertoire holds around 78,000 clones, with 60% to 85% as singletons. The source was peripheral blood, collected from a patient treated with radiotherapy plus ipilimumab. Source of these receptors: a human donor with non-small cell lung cancer who had a partial response to radiotherapy plus ipilimumab. Some clones in this sample may be carry-over from other donors' samples.

This chain joins TRBV27 and TRBJ1-2; tentative D call: TRBD1 (6 bases). CDR3 length: 14 amino acids. The V gene lost 7 bases and the J gene lost 1 base, with 13 bases spanning the gap. The V gene's germline CDR1 is MNHEY and CDR2 SMNVEV (reference sequence). CDR3 protein: CASTRVGGNYGYTF. The CDR3 coding sequence is TGTGCCAGCACTAGGGTAGGGGGTAACTATGGCTACACCTTC.

V gene TRBV5-1 combines with J gene TRBJ1-3; D might be TRBD1 (6 bases). Trimming cost V 4 bases and J 0 bases, with 11 bases left between them. The germline V gene has CDR1 SGHRS and CDR2 YFSETQ. This CDR3 contains 15 residues. CDR3 region: CASSIDRSSGNTIYF. In nucleotides, the CDR3 is TGCGCCAGCAGCATAGACAGGAGCTCTGGAAACACCATATATTTT.

The chain recombines TRBV2 with TRBJ1-1; no clear D gene. This CDR3 is built from 15 residues. V was cut by 5 bases and J by 1 base, with 14 bases left in between. CDR1 SNHLY and CDR2 FYNNEI come from the germline V gene. As DNA, the CDR3 is TGTGCCAGCAGTTCCGCAGGACTAAGGAACACTGAAGCTTTCTTT. This gives the protein CASSSAGLRNTEAFF.

The genes are TRBV29-1 and TRBJ2-1; 8 nucleotides line up with TRBD2. Germline V gene sequence: CDR1 SQVTM, CDR2 ANQGSEA. V trimming: 3 bases; J trimming: 0 bases; junction bases outside the gene matches: 13. This CDR3 has 18 amino acids. CDR3 region: CSVERGDSGLGSYNEQFF. The DNA for the CDR3 is TGCAGCGTTGAGAGGGGAGACTCGGGACTAGGCTCCTACAATGAGCAGTTCTTC.

This clone came up once. J is TRBJ2-5 and V is TRBV5-1; D is possibly TRBD2 (6 bases). The CDR3 contains 15 residues. Germline V gene data show CDR1 as SGHRS and CDR2 as YFSETQ. V lost 2 bases, J lost 3 bases, and 14 bases lay in between. This CDR3 reads CASSLGTRSKETQYF. Here the CDR3 DNA reads TGCGCCAGCAGCTTAGGGACTCGCTCTAAAGAGACCCAGTACTTC. Drawing the rest from reference TRBV5-1 and TRBJ2-5, the complete variable domain is KAGVTQTPRYLIKTRGQQVTLSCSPISGHRSVSWYQQTPGQGLQFLFEYFSETQRNKGNFPGRFSGRQFSNSRSEMNVSTLELGDSALYLCASSLGTRSKETQYFGPGTRLLVL.

The chain employs TRBV6-6 and TRBJ1-2; 9 bases match TRBD1. This CDR3 is 15 amino acids long. V lost 6 bases and J lost 5; bases outside the gene matches: 10. Germline CDR1 is MNHNY and CDR2 is SVGAGI (reference sequence). The CDR3, as DNA: TGTGCCAGCAGGCCCGCGGGACAGGGAGGTTATGGCTACACCTTC. Protein: CASRPAGQGGYGYTF.

The V gene is TRBV6-1, the J gene TRBJ2-5; tentative D call: TRBD2 (6 bases). Germline lookup yields CDR1 MNHNS and CDR2 SASEGT. The CDR3 is made up of 15 amino acids. V was cut by 8 bases and J by 1 base, with 17 bases left in between. In DNA form, the CDR3 reads TGTGCCAGCTGGAGGGCCTTCGGGATCCAAGAGACCCAGTACTTC. Its protein product is CASWRAFGIQETQYF.

V usage is TRBV30 and J usage is TRBJ2-5; 7 bases agree with TRBD1. Germline V lookup: CDR1 GTSNPN, CDR2 SVGIG (reference sequence). The V gene end was trimmed by 0 bases and the J gene end by 5 bases; junction bases not matched to a gene: 6. The CDR3 length is 14 residues. The CDR3 is CAWSVKGASETQYF. CDR3 sequence (DNA): TGTGCCTGGAGTGTAAAGGGGGCCTCGGAGACCCAGTACTTC.